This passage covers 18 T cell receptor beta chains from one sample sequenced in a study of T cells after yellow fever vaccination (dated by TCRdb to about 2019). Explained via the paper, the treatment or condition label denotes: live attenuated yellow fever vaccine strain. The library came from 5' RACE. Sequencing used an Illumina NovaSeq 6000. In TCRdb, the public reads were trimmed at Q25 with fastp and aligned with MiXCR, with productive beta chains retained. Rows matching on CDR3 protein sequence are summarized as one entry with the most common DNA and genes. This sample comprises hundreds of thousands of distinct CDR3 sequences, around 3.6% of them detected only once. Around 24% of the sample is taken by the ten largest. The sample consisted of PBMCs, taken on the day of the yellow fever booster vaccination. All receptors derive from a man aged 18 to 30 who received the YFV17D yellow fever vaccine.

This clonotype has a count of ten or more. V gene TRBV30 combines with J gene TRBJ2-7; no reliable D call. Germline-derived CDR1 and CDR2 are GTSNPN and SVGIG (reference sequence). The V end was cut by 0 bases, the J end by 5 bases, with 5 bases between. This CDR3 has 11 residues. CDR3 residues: CAWSVFHEQYF. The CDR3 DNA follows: TGTGCCTGGAGTGTTTTCCACGAGCAGTACTTC.

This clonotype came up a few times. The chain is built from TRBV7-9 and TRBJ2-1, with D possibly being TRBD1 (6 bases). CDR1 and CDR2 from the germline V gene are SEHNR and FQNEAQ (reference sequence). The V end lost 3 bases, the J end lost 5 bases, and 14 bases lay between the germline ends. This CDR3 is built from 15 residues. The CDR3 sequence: CASSFPRQAHNEQFF. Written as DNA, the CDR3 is TGTGCCAGCAGCTTCCCCCGACAGGCCCACAATGAGCAGTTCTTC.

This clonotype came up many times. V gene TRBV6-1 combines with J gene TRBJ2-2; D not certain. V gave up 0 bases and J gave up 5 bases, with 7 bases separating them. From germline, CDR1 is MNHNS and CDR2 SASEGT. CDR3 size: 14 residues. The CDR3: CASSEAPQTGELFF. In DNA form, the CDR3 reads TGTGCCAGCAGTGAAGCGCCTCAGACCGGGGAGCTGTTTTTT.

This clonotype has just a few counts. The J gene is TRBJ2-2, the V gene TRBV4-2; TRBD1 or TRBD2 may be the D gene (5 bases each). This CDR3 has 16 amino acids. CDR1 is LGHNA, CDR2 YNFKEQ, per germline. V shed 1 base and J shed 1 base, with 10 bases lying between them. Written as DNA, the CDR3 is TGTGCCAGCAGCCAAGTGGGGGAACGGAACACCGGGGAGCTGTTTTTT. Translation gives CASSQVGERNTGELFF.

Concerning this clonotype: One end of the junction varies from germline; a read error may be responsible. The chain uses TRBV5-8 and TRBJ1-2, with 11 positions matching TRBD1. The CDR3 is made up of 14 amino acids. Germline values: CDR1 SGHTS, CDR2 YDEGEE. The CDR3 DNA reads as TGTGCCAGCAGGAGGACAGGGGGCCGCCCGGGCTACTCCTTC. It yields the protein CASRRTGGRPGYSF.

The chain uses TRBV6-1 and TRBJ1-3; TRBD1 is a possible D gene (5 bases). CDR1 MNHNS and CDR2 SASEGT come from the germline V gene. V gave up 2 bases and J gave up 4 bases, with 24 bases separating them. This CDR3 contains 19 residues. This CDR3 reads CASSESPFLGGSGGNTIYF. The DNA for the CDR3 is TGTGCCAGCAGTGAATCCCCTTTCCTCGGGGGATCAGGAGGAAACACCATATATTTT.

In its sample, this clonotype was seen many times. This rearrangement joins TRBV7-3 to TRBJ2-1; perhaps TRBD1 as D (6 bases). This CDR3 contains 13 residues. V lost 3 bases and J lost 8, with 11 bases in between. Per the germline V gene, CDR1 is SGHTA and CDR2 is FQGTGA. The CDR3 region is CASSLGAGYEQFF. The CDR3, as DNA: TGTGCCAGCAGCTTGGGGGCGGGTTATGAGCAGTTCTTC.

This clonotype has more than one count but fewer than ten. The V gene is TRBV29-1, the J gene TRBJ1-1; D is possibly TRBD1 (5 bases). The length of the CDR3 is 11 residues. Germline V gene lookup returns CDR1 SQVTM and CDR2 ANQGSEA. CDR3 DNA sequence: TGCAGTGTAACAGGGAACACTGAAGCTTTCTTT. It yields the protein CSVTGNTEAFF.

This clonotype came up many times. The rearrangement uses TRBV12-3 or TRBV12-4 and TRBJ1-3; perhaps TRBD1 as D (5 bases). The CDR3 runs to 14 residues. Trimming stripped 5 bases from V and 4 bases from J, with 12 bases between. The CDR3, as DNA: TGTGCCAGCAGTGGTTGGGACGGAGGAAACACCATATATTTT. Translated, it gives CASSGWDGGNTIYF.

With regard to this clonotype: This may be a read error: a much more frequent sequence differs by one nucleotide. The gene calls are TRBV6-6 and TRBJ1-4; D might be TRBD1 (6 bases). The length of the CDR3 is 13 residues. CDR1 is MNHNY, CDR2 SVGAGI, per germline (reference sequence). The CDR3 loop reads CASSPDRNEKVFF. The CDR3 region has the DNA TGTGCCAGCAGTCCCGACAGGAATGAAAAAGTGTTTTTT.

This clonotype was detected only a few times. The CDR3 here is CASSEGTPTQNTEAFF. DNA for the CDR3: TGCGCCAGCAGCGAAGGGACACCTACCCAGAACACTGAAGCTTTCTTT. The chain has TRBV5-1 and TRBJ1-1, with D perhaps TRBD1 (6 bases). The CDR3 has 16 residues. The ends were cut back, 4 bases at V and 1 base at J, with 17 bases in the middle. Germline V gene data show CDR1 as SGHRS and CDR2 as YFSETQ.

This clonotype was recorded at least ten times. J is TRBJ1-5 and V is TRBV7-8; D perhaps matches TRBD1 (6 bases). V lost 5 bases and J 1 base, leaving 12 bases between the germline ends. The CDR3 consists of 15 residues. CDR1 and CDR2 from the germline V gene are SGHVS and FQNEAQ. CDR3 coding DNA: TGTGCCAGCAGCGGAAGAGGGGGAAGCAATCAGCCCCAGCATTTT. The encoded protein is CASSGRGGSNQPQHF.

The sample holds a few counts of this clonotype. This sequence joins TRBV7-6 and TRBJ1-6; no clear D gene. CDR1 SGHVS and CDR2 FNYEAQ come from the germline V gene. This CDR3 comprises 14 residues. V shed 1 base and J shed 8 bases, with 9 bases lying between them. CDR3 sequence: CASSLVAKDSPLHF. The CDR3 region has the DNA TGTGCCAGCAGCTTAGTAGCAAAGGATTCACCCCTCCACTTT.

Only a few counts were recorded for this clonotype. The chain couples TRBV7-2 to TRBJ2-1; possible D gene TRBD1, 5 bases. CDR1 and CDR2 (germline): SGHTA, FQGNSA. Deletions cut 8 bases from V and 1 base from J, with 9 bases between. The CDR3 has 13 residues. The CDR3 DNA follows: TGTGCCAGCGAACAGGCTTCCTACAATGAGCAGTTCTTC. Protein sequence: CASEQASYNEQFF.

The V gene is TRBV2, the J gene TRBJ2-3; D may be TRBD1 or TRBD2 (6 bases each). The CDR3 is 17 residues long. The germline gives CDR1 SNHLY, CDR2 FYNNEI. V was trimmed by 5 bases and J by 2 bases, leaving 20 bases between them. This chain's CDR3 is CASSKFRLRGPTDTQYF. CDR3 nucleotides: TGTGCCAGCAGTAAATTCCGGTTACGGGGGCCCACAGATACGCAGTATTTT.

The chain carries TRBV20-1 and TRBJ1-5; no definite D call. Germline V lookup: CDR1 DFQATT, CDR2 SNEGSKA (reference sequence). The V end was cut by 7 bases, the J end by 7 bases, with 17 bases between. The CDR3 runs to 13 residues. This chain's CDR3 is CSGTGPRGQPQHF. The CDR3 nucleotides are TGCAGTGGCACCGGGCCCAGAGGCCAGCCCCAGCATTTT.

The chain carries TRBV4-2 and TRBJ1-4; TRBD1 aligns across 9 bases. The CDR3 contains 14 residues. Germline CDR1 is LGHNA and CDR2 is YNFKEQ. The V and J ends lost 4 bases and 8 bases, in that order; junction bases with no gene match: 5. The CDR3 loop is CASSPRTGEEKLFF. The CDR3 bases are TGTGCCAGCAGCCCGCGGACAGGGGAGGAAAAACTGTTTTTT.

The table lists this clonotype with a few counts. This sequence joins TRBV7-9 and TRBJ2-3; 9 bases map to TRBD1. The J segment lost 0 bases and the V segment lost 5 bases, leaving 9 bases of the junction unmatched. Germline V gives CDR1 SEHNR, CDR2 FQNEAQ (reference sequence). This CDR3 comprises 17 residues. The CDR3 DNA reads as TGTGCCAGCAGCCACCCATTACAGGGGGCTAGCACAGATACGCAGTATTTT. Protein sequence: CASSHPLQGASTDTQYF.